Listed below are T cell receptor beta chains from one sample, sequenced in a study of neoadjuvant nivolumab and ipilimumab in lung cancer. TCRdb's table, derived via immunoSEQ multiplex PCR, lists solely in-frame clones and lacks some. This sample yields 8,000 to 9,500 clones, of which about 85% are seen a single time; more than 6.5% belongs to the top ten. Source: adjacent normal lung tissue, taken after neoadjuvant nivolumab, alone or with ipilimumab, at or shortly before surgery. The receptors stem from an adult with non-small cell lung cancer. Both conserved end residues are part of each CDR3. A D gene is named only where the DNA matches it firmly. Expanded clones are given a class, and other clones once, few, many or no size at all.

J gene: TRBJ1-4; CDR3 length: 15; clone size: -; V gene: TRBV18; D gene: -; CDR3 protein: CASSVGGGEGEKLFF; CDR3 DNA: TGTGCCAGCTCCGTCGGCGGGGGCGAGGGTGAAAAACTGTTTTTT
J gene: TRBJ2-1; CDR3 length: 15; clone size: -; V gene: TRBV5-1; D gene: TRBD2; CDR3 protein: CASSFGGAPYNEQFF; CDR3 DNA: TGCGCCAGCAGCTTCGGGGGGGCCCCTTATAATGAGCAGTTCTTC
J gene: TRBJ1-1; CDR3 length: 14; clone size: few; V gene: TRBV7-9; D gene: -; CDR3 protein: CASSLGGLNTEAFF; CDR3 DNA: TGTGCCAGCAGCTTAGGGGGCCTGAACACTGAAGCTTTCTTT
J gene: TRBJ1-3; CDR3 length: 15; clone size: few; V gene: TRBV19; D gene: -; CDR3 protein: CASSVTVSSGNTIYF; CDR3 DNA: TGTGCCAGTAGTGTGACCGTCAGCTCTGGAAACACCATATATTTT
J gene: TRBJ2-7; CDR3 length: 13; clone size: -; V gene: TRBV14; D gene: TRBD1; CDR3 protein: CASSPRDSYEQYF; CDR3 DNA: TGTGCCAGCAGCCCCCGGGACAGTTACGAGCAGTACTTC
J gene: TRBJ1-5; CDR3 length: 13; clone size: -; V gene: TRBV14; D gene: -; CDR3 protein: CASSGRNNQPQHF; CDR3 DNA: TGTGCCAGCAGTGGACGGAACAATCAGCCCCAGCATTTT
J gene: TRBJ2-2; CDR3 length: 15; clone size: -; V gene: TRBV10-2; D gene: -; CDR3 protein: CASSESSSGPKELFF; CDR3 DNA: TGCGCCAGCAGTGAGTCGAGTTCTGGACCAAAGGAGCTGTTTTTT
J gene: TRBJ2-7; CDR3 length: 10; clone size: -; V gene: TRBV28; D gene: -; CDR3 protein: CAPGTYEQYF; CDR3 DNA: TGTGCTCCAGGTACCTACGAGCAGTACTTC
J gene: TRBJ1-6; CDR3 length: 15; clone size: -; V gene: TRBV6-5; D gene: -; CDR3 protein: CASSYETGYNSPLHF; CDR3 DNA: TGTGCCAGCAGTTACGAGACAGGCTATAATTCACCCCTCCACTTT
J gene: TRBJ2-1; CDR3 length: 13; clone size: -; V gene: TRBV7-2; D gene: -; CDR3 protein: CASSFGVYNEQFF; CDR3 DNA: TGTGCCAGCAGCTTTGGAGTTTACAATGAGCAGTTCTTC
J gene: TRBJ2-5; CDR3 length: 15; clone size: -; V gene: TRBV15; D gene: TRBD2; CDR3 protein: CATSRDLTAGETQYF; CDR3 DNA: TGTGCCACCAGCAGAGATCTTACAGCGGGGGAGACCCAGTACTTC
J gene: TRBJ2-5; CDR3 length: 13; clone size: -; V gene: TRBV29-1; D gene: -; CDR3 protein: CSVGGSQRETQYF; CDR3 DNA: TGCAGCGTTGGCGGGTCCCAGCGGGAGACCCAGTACTTC
J gene: TRBJ2-1; CDR3 length: 15; clone size: -; V gene: TRBV7-6; D gene: -; CDR3 protein: CASSLAGSGRNEQFF; CDR3 DNA: TGTGCCAGCAGCTTAGCCGGAAGTGGTCGCAATGAGCAGTTCTTC
J gene: TRBJ2-3; CDR3 length: 18; clone size: -; V gene: TRBV5-1; D gene: TRBD2; CDR3 protein: CASSPPGASGGSTDTQYF; CDR3 DNA: TGCGCCAGCAGTCCCCCCGGGGCTAGCGGGGGTAGCACAGATACGCAGTATTTT
J gene: TRBJ1-2; CDR3 length: 13; clone size: few; V gene: TRBV30; D gene: -; CDR3 protein: CAWSGGTLDGYTF; CDR3 DNA: TGTGCCTGGAGTGGCGGGACCCTCGACGGCTACACCTTC
J gene: TRBJ1-2; CDR3 length: 15; clone size: -; V gene: TRBV7-2; D gene: TRBD1; CDR3 protein: CASSLSPDRGPRYTF; CDR3 DNA: TGTGCCAGCAGCTTAAGCCCTGACAGGGGGCCTCGCTACACCTTC
J gene: TRBJ1-3; CDR3 length: 14; clone size: -; V gene: TRBV9; D gene: TRBD1; CDR3 protein: CASSTTGAGNTIYF; CDR3 DNA: TGTGCCAGCAGCACGACAGGGGCTGGAAACACCATATATTTT
J gene: TRBJ2-1; CDR3 length: 18; clone size: few; V gene: TRBV4-1; D gene: TRBD2; CDR3 protein: CASSQASLAGGSYNEQFF; CDR3 DNA: TGCGCCAGCAGCCAAGCCTCTCTAGCGGGGGGCTCCTACAATGAGCAGTTCTTC
J gene: TRBJ2-2; CDR3 length: 17; clone size: -; V gene: TRBV6-1; D gene: -; CDR3 protein: CASSDWRQSTAAGELFF; CDR3 DNA: TGTGCCAGCAGTGACTGGAGACAGTCTACCGCGGCCGGGGAGCTGTTTTTT
J gene: TRBJ1-1; CDR3 length: 18; clone size: -; V gene: TRBV5-1; D gene: TRBD1; CDR3 protein: CASSLQTGRFWGPSEAFF; CDR3 DNA: TGCGCCAGCAGCCTTCAGACAGGGCGGTTCTGGGGACCGAGTGAAGCTTTCTTT
J gene: TRBJ1-6; CDR3 length: 17; clone size: -; V gene: TRBV4-3; D gene: -; CDR3 protein: CASSQDQVRDYNSPLHF; CDR3 DNA: TGCGCCAGCAGCCAAGATCAGGTTCGGGACTATAATTCACCCCTCCACTTT
J gene: TRBJ1-2; CDR3 length: 12; clone size: once; V gene: TRBV30; D gene: TRBD1; CDR3 protein: CAWSSQGGGYTF; CDR3 DNA: TGTGCCTGGAGTTCACAGGGGGGTGGCTACACCTTC
J gene: TRBJ1-2; CDR3 length: 14; clone size: few; V gene: TRBV5-1; D gene: TRBD1; CDR3 protein: CASSLTGTDYGYTF; CDR3 DNA: TGCGCCAGCAGCCTAACCGGGACAGACTATGGCTACACCTTC
J gene: TRBJ2-7; CDR3 length: 11; clone size: -; V gene: TRBV29-1; D gene: TRBD1; CDR3 protein: CSVGAGGGQYF; CDR3 DNA: TGCAGCGTTGGGGCAGGGGGCGGTCAGTACTTC
J gene: TRBJ1-2; CDR3 length: 14; clone size: -; V gene: TRBV27; D gene: -; CDR3 protein: CASSLSLGPHGYTF; CDR3 DNA: TGTGCCAGCAGTTTATCATTAGGACCCCATGGCTACACCTTC
J gene: TRBJ2-7; CDR3 length: 13; clone size: -; V gene: TRBV6-5; D gene: -; CDR3 protein: CASSYGIPYEQYF; CDR3 DNA: TGTGCCAGCAGTTACGGCATCCCCTACGAGCAGTACTTC
J gene: TRBJ2-1; CDR3 length: 18; clone size: -; V gene: TRBV13; D gene: TRBD2; CDR3 protein: CASSLRPQLAGEYNEQFF; CDR3 DNA: TGTGCCAGCAGCTTAAGGCCCCAACTAGCGGGGGAATACAATGAGCAGTTCTTC
J gene: TRBJ2-1; CDR3 length: 14; clone size: medium-sized; V gene: TRBV5-1; D gene: -; CDR3 protein: CASSLGPDSNEQFF; CDR3 DNA: TGCGCCAGCAGCTTGGGGCCAGATAGCAATGAGCAGTTCTTC
J gene: TRBJ2-7; CDR3 length: 15; clone size: -; V gene: TRBV2; D gene: -; CDR3 protein: CASSEVSVGTPEQYF; CDR3 DNA: TGTGCCAGCAGTGAAGTATCGGTCGGCACTCCCGAGCAGTACTTC
J gene: TRBJ1-5; CDR3 length: 16; clone size: -; V gene: TRBV5-1; D gene: TRBD1; CDR3 protein: CASSILQGAGNQPQHF; CDR3 DNA: TGCGCCAGCAGCATCCTACAGGGGGCCGGGAATCAGCCCCAGCATTTT
J gene: TRBJ1-1; CDR3 length: 14; clone size: -; V gene: TRBV6-1; D gene: -; CDR3 protein: CASSENTENTEAFF; CDR3 DNA: TGTGCCAGCAGTGAAAATACAGAGAACACTGAAGCTTTCTTT
J gene: TRBJ1-5; CDR3 length: 15; clone size: few; V gene: TRBV15; D gene: -; CDR3 protein: CATSRDYSGNQPQHF; CDR3 DNA: TGTGCCACCAGCAGAGATTATTCAGGCAATCAGCCCCAGCATTTT
J gene: TRBJ1-5; CDR3 length: 15; clone size: -; V gene: TRBV9; D gene: -; CDR3 protein: CASSVGSNSNQPQHF; CDR3 DNA: TGTGCCAGCAGCGTAGGGAGTAATAGCAATCAGCCCCAGCATTTT
J gene: TRBJ2-7; CDR3 length: 14; clone size: -; V gene: TRBV9; D gene: -; CDR3 protein: CASSPDSDIYEQYF; CDR3 DNA: TGTGCCAGCAGCCCGGACAGCGATATCTACGAGCAGTACTTC
J gene: TRBJ2-7; CDR3 length: 14; clone size: -; V gene: TRBV9; D gene: TRBD1; CDR3 protein: CASSVGDSSYEQYF; CDR3 DNA: TGTGCCAGCAGCGTGGGGGACAGCTCCTACGAGCAGTACTTC
J gene: TRBJ1-2; CDR3 length: 10; clone size: once; V gene: TRBV29-1; D gene: -; CDR3 protein: CSVDNYGYTF; CDR3 DNA: TGCAGCGTGGACAACTATGGCTACACCTTC
J gene: TRBJ2-3; CDR3 length: 14; clone size: -; V gene: TRBV5-4; D gene: TRBD1; CDR3 protein: CASSLGTGADTQYF; CDR3 DNA: TGTGCCAGCAGCTTGGGGACAGGCGCAGATACGCAGTATTTT
J gene: TRBJ2-7; CDR3 length: 14; clone size: -; V gene: TRBV4-1; D gene: TRBD1; CDR3 protein: CASSRQGSSYEQYF; CDR3 DNA: TGCGCCAGCAGCCGACAGGGGAGCTCCTACGAGCAGTACTTC
J gene: TRBJ1-2; CDR3 length: 15; clone size: -; V gene: TRBV25-1; D gene: -; CDR3 protein: CASSESRGANYGYTF; CDR3 DNA: TGTGCCAGCAGTGAAAGTAGGGGAGCTAACTATGGCTACACCTTC
J gene: TRBJ1-1; CDR3 length: 12; clone size: -; V gene: TRBV19; D gene: -; CDR3 protein: CASTRGNTEAFF; CDR3 DNA: TGTGCCAGTACAAGGGGCAACACTGAAGCTTTCTTT
J gene: TRBJ2-3; CDR3 length: 15; clone size: -; V gene: TRBV2; D gene: TRBD2; CDR3 protein: CASRRLAGGTDTQYF; CDR3 DNA: TGTGCCAGCAGGAGACTAGCGGGGGGCACAGATACGCAGTATTTT